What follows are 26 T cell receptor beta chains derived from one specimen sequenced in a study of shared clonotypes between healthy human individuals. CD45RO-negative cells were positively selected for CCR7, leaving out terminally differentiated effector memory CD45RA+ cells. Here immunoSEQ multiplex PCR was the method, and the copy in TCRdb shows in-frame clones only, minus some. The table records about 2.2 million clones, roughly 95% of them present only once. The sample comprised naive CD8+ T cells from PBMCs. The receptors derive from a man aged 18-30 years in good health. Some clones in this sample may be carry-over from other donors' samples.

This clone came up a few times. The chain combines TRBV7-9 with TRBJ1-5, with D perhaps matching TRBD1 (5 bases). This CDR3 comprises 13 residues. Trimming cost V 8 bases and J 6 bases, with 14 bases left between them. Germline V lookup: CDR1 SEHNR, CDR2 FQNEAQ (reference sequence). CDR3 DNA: TGTGCCAGCGGGTCCAGGGAAGCTCAGCCCCAGCATTTT. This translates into CASGSREAQPQHF.

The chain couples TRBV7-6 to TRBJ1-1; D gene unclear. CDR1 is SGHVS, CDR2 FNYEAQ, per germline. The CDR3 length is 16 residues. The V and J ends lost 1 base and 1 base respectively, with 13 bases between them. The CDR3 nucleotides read TGTGCCAGCAGCTTAGGGAAGGGAGAAGGGAACACTGAAGCTTTCTTT. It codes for CASSLGKGEGNTEAFF.

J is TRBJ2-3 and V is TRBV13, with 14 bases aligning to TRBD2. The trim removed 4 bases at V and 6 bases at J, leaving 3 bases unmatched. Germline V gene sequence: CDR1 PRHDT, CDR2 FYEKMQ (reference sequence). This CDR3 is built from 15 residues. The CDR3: CASSSTSGRVDTQYF. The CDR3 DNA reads TGTGCCAGCAGCTCGACTAGCGGGAGGGTGGATACGCAGTATTTT.

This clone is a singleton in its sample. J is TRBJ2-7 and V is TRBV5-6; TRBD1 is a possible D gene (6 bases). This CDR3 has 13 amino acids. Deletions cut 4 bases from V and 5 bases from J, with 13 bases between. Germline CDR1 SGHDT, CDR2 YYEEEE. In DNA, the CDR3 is TGTGCCAGCAGCCGGTCGGACAGAAACGAGCAGTACTTC. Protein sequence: CASSRSDRNEQYF.

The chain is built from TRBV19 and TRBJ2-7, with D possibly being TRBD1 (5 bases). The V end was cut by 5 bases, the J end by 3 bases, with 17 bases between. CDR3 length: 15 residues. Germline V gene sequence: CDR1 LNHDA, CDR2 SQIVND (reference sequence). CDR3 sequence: CASSSPTDPHYEQYF. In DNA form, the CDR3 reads TGTGCCAGTAGTTCCCCGACAGACCCTCACTACGAGCAGTACTTC.

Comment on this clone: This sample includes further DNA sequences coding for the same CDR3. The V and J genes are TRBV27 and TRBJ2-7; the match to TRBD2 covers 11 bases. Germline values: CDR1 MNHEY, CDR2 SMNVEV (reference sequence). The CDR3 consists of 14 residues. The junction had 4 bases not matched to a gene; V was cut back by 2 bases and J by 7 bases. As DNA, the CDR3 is TGTGCCAGCAGTTTACTAGCGGGAGGAGGGGAGCAGTACTTC. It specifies CASSLLAGGGEQYF.

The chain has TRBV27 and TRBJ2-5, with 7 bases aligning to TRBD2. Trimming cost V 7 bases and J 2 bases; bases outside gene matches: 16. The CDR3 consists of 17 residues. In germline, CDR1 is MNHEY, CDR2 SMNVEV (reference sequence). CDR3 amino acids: CASTSTGGSGLQETQYF. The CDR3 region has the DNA TGTGCCAGCACTTCAACCGGCGGTAGCGGGTTACAAGAGACCCAGTACTTC.

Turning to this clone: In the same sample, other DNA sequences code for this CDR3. CDR3: CASSLQGTEAFF. CDR3 DNA: TGTGCCAGCAGCTTACAGGGTACTGAAGCTTTCTTT. The chain uses TRBV13 and TRBJ1-1, with a tentative D call TRBD1 (5 bases). The CDR3 length is 12 residues. The ends were cut back, 2 bases at V and 5 bases at J, with 6 bases in the middle. CDR1 PRHDT and CDR2 FYEKMQ come from the germline V gene (reference sequence).

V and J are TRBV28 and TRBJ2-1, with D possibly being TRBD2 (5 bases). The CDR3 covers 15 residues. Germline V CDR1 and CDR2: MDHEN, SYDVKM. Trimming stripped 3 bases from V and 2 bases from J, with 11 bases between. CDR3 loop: CASSFLREAYNEQFF. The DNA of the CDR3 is TGTGCCAGCAGTTTCCTACGGGAAGCCTACAATGAGCAGTTCTTC.

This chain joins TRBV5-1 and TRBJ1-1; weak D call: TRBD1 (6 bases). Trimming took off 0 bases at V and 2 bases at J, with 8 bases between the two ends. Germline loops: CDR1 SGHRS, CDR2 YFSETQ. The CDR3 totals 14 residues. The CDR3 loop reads CASSLAGANTEAFF. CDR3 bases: TGCGCCAGCAGCTTGGCAGGGGCTAACACTGAAGCTTTCTTT.

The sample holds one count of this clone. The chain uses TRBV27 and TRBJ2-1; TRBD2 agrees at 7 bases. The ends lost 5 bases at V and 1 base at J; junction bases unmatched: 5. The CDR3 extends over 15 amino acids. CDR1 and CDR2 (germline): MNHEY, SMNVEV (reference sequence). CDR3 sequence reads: CASSPWRESYNEQFF. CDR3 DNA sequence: TGTGCCAGCAGTCCTTGGCGGGAGTCCTACAATGAGCAGTTCTTC.

CDR3 in amino acids: CASSPTGNVGDTIYF. CDR3 coding DNA: TGTGCCAGCAGCCCGACAGGGAATGTCGGAGACACCATATATTTT. The V call is TRBV7-9, the J call TRBJ1-3; the match to TRBD1 covers 7 bases. V was clipped by 5 bases and J by 8 bases; unmatched bases: 12. Germline V CDR1 and CDR2: SEHNR, FQNEAQ (reference sequence). This CDR3 is 15 amino acids long.

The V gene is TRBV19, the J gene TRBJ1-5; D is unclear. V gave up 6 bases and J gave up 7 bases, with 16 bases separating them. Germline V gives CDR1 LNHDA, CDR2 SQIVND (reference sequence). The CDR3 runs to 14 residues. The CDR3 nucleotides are TGTGCCAGTAGAACGACGGGCTTGGGGCAGCCCCAGCATTTT. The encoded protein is CASRTTGLGQPQHF.

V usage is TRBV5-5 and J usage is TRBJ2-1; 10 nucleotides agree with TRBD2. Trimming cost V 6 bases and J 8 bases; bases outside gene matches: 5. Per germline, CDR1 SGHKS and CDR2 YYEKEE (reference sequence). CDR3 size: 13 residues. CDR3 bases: TGTGCCAGCACGAGCGGGAGGGTTGATGAGCAGTTCTTC. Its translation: CASTSGRVDEQFF.

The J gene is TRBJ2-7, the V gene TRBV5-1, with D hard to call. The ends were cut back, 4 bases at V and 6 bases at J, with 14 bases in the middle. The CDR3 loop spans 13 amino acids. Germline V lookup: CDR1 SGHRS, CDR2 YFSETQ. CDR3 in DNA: TGCGCCAGCAGCCCGAGTTCTAGTGCCGAGCAGTACTTC. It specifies CASSPSSSAEQYF.

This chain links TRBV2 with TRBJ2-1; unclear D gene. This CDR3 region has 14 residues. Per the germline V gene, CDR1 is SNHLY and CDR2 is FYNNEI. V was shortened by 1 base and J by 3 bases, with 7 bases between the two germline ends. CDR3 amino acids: CASSEGGYYNEQFF. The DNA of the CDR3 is TGTGCCAGCAGTGAAGGGGGATACTACAATGAGCAGTTCTTC.

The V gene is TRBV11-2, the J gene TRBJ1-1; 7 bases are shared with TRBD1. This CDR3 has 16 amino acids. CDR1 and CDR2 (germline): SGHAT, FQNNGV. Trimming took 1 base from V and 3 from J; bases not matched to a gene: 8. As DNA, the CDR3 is TGTGCCAGCAGCTTAGTAGGGGGCGTACGGGACACTGAAGCTTTCTTT. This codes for CASSLVGGVRDTEAFF.

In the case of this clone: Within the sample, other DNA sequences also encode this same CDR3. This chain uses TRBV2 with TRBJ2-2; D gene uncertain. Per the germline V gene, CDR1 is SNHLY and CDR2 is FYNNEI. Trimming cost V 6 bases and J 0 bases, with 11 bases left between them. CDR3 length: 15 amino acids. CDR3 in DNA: TGTGCCAGCAGCCCCGGGTCTACGAACACCGGGGAGCTGTTTTTT. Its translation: CASSPGSTNTGELFF.

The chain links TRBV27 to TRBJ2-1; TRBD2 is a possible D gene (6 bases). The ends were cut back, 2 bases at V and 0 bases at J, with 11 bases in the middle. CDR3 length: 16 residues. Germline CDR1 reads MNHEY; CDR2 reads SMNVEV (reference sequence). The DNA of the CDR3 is TGTGCCAGCAGTTTAGGGGTCGGGGGCTCCTACAATGAGCAGTTCTTC. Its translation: CASSLGVGGSYNEQFF.

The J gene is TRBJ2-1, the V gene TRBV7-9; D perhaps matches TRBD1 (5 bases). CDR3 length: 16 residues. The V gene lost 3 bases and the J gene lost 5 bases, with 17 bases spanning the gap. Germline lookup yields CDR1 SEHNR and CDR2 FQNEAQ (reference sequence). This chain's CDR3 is CASSLATKDIHNEQFF. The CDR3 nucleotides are TGTGCCAGCAGCTTGGCCACTAAGGACATTCACAATGAGCAGTTCTTC.

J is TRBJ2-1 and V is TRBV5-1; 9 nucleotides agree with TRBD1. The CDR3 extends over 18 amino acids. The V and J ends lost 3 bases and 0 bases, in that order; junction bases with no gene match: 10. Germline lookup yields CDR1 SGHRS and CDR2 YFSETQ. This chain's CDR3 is CASSSDYRGQSSYNEQFF. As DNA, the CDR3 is TGCGCCAGCAGCTCCGATTACAGGGGGCAGAGCTCCTACAATGAGCAGTTCTTC.

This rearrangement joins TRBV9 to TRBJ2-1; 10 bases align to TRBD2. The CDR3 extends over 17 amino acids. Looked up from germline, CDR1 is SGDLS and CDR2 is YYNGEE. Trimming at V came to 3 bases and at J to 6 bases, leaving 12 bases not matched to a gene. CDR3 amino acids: CASSGLGSGRRGNEQFF. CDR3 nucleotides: TGTGCCAGCAGCGGTCTGGGTAGCGGGAGGAGGGGCAATGAGCAGTTCTTC.

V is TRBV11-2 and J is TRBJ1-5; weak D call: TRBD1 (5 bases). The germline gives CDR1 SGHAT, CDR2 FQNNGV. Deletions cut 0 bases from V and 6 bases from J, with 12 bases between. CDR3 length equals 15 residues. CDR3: CASSLDWGGGQPQHF. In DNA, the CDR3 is TGTGCCAGCAGCTTAGATTGGGGGGGTGGTCAGCCCCAGCATTTT.

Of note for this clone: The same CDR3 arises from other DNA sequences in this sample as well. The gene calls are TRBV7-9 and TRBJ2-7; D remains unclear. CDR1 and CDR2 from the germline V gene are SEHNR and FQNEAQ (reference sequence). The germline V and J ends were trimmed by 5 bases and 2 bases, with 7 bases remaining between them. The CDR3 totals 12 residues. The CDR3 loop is CASSLGTYEQYF. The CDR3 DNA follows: TGTGCCAGCAGCCTCGGAACCTACGAGCAGTACTTC. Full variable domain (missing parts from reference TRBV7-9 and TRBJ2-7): DTGVSQNPRHKITKRGQNVTFRCDPISEHNRLYWYRQTLGQGPEFLTYFQNEAQLEKSRLLSDRFSAERPKGSFSTLEIQRTEQGDSAMYLCASSLGTYEQYFGPGTRLTVT.

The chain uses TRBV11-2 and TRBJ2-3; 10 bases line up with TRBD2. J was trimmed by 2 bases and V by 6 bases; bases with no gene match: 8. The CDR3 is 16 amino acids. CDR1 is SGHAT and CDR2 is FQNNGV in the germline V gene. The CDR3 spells CASRSVAGGDTDTQYF. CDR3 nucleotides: TGTGCCAGCAGGTCGGTAGCGGGAGGTGACACAGATACGCAGTATTTT.

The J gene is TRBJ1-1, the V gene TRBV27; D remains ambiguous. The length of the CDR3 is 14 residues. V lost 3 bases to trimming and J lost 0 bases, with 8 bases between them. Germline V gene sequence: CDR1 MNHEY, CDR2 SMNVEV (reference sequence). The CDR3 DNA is TGTGCCAGCAGTTTCCTTGCTATGAACACTGAAGCTTTCTTT. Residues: CASSFLAMNTEAFF.